The sample holds many counts of the clone carrying this TCR beta chain. Its antigen is still unknown. Using RNA transcripts as the source, TCR beta CDR3 regions were amplified. The HTBI set primed first-round TCR CDR3 RT-PCR. TCRdb fed the multiplex PCR reads into MiXCR, producing one record per CDR3 protein. The sample shows about 300,000 distinct CDR3 sequences, roughly 19% of them seen only once. For the diagnoses, clinical symptoms, serum thyroxine and TRAb, thyroid ultrasound and orbital computed tomography were used. The data were taken from a study of T cells in Graves' hyperthyroidism and ophthalmopathy. Study-wide background: Peripheral blood was acquired at first diagnosis, ahead of any therapy whatsoever.

General study findings and limits: Blood also held most thyroid clonotypes expanded beyond 0.001.

The CDR3 consists of 13 residues. Germline V gives CDR1 MNHEY, CDR2 SMNVEV (reference sequence). Unmatched junction bases numbered 3, after V lost 6 bases and J lost 6 bases. The sequence derives from a man aged 50 to 60 with Graves' ophthalmopathy. This chain connects TRBV27 to TRBJ1-5; 9 bases align to TRBD1. Sample: blood. CDR3 loop: CASSRQGGQPQHF. The CDR3 coding sequence is TGTGCCAGCAGCCGACAGGGGGGTCAGCCCCAGCATTTT.